These 21 T cell receptor beta chains share one sample of origin, sequenced in a study of stem cell transplantation in POMP-related autoinflammatory disease. Some clones are missing from TCRdb's copy, which holds only in-frame ones; the method was immunoSEQ multiplex PCR. The data show approximately 2,100 clones, approximately 87% seen once. The sequences come from Tregs from PBMCs, collected before stem cell transplantation. All receptors come from a human donor with POMP-related autoinflammation and immune dysregulation (PRAID).

This clone occurred once. The chain employs TRBV6-5 and TRBJ2-1; either TRBD1 or TRBD2 may fit D (6 bases each). Germline CDR1 and CDR2: MNHEY and SVGAGI. V was clipped by 4 bases and J by 9 bases, with 16 bases between them. This CDR3 has 14 amino acids. CDR3 amino acids: CASSSPAQGGEQFF. CDR3 DNA sequence: TGTGCCAGCAGTTCCCCGGCACAGGGAGGTGAGCAGTTCTTC.

This clone has a single count. The chain couples TRBV2 to TRBJ2-3, with 7 bases lining up with TRBD1. The germline V gene has CDR1 SNHLY and CDR2 FYNNEI. This CDR3 contains 14 residues. With V trimmed by 3 bases and J by 0 bases, 0 bases remained unmatched. The CDR3 here is CASSDRGSTDTQYF. The CDR3 coding sequence is TGTGCCAGCAGTGACAGGGGGAGCACAGATACGCAGTATTTT.

On this clone: Other DNA sequences of this sample code for an identical CDR3. The chain is built from TRBV5-4 and TRBJ1-2; D not resolved. This CDR3 region has 15 residues. V gave up 5 bases and J gave up 4 bases, with 18 bases separating them. CDR1 and CDR2 from the germline V gene are SGHNT and YYREEE (reference sequence). For the CDR3, the DNA is TGTGCCAGCAGTTTGAGGACTCACAGTCTCTATGGCTACACCTTC. It translates to CASSLRTHSLYGYTF.

This clone was seen once. The chain recombines TRBV19 with TRBJ2-5; TRBD1 is a possible D gene (6 bases). The J call may be wrong; the DNA end is better matched by TRBJ2-7. This CDR3 region has 14 residues. Germline V gene data show CDR1 as LNHDA and CDR2 as SQIVND (reference sequence). The CDR3 DNA reads as TGTGCCAGTAGAACGACAGGTTACTCCTACGAGCAGTACTTC. Protein product: CASRTTGYSYEQYF.

The chain uses TRBV10-3 and TRBJ2-7; perhaps TRBD2 as D (6 bases). V lost 2 bases and J lost 4, with 21 bases in between. Germline assignment: CDR1 ENHRY and CDR2 SYGVKD. The CDR3 has 17 residues. CDR3 in DNA: TGTGCCATCAGTGAGAGAGGAGACGGGAGCCTATTTTACGAGCAGTACTTC. It translates to CAISERGDGSLFYEQYF.

This chain links TRBV6-1 with TRBJ2-7, with D maybe TRBD2 (5 bases). Germline V gene data show CDR1 as MNHNS and CDR2 as SASEGT. Deletions cut 6 bases from V and 1 base from J, with 10 bases between. This CDR3 comprises 13 residues. In DNA, the CDR3 is TGTGCCAGCAGCCACACTAGTTCCTACGAGCAGTACTTC. It specifies CASSHTSSYEQYF.

V gene TRBV6-5 combines with J gene TRBJ2-1, with 11 bases lining up with TRBD2. Unmatched junction bases numbered 0, after V lost 6 bases and J lost 5 bases. The CDR3 is 13 amino acids. The germline CDR1 and CDR2 sequences are MNHEY and SVGAGI. The DNA of the CDR3 is TGTGCCAGCAGACTAGCGGGAGACAATGAGCAGTTCTTC. Translated: CASRLAGDNEQFF.

CDR3 coding DNA: TGCGCCAGCAGCTTGGGCAGCTGGGGCAATGAGCAGTTCTTC. Encoded protein: CASSLGSWGNEQFF. The chain carries TRBV5-1 and TRBJ2-1; no firm D call. This CDR3 comprises 14 residues. The germline CDR1 and CDR2 sequences are SGHRS and YFSETQ. Between the trimmed V and J ends, which lost 0 bases and 6 bases, there was a span of 10 bases.

The chain links TRBV21-1 to TRBJ1-6; TRBD1, the table's D call, was not compared with the DNA. TRBV21-1 is labeled a pseudogene. The CDR3 extends over 14 amino acids. This chain's CDR3 is CASTNRFIISPLHF. The CDR3 DNA reads as TGTGCCAGCACGAACAGGTTTATAATTTCACCCCTCCACTTT.

This clone was detected a few times. V and J are TRBV9 and TRBJ1-5, with a tentative D call TRBD1 (6 bases). V was pared by 4 bases and J by 2 bases, with 13 bases between. The CDR3 spans 15 residues. Germline CDR1 is SGDLS and CDR2 is YYNGEE. The CDR3 coding sequence is TGTGCCAGCAGCACCCACCGACAGGGCAATCAGCCCCAGCATTTT. The encoded protein is CASSTHRQGNQPQHF. Variable domain in full (rest from reference TRBV9 and TRBJ1-5): DSGVTQTPKHLITATGQRVTLRCSPRSGDLSVYWYQQSLDQGLQFLIQYYNGEERAKGNILERFSAQQFPDLHSELNLSSLELGDSALYFCASSTHRQGNQPQHFGDGTRLSIL.

V gene TRBV5-4 combines with J gene TRBJ1-2; TRBD1 matches 8 bases. V lost 3 bases and J lost 8; bases outside the gene matches: 15. Germline CDR1 and CDR2: SGHNT and YYREEE (reference sequence). The CDR3 is 16 amino acids. CDR3 DNA: TGTGCCAGCAGCTCACAGACAGGGGTGGAAGGGAGCGGCTACACCTTC. Translated, it gives CASSSQTGVEGSGYTF.

The chain joins TRBV5-1 to TRBJ2-5; D remains unclear. Germline CDR1 reads SGHRS; CDR2 reads YFSETQ. V was cut by 4 bases and J by 4 bases, with 8 bases left in between. The length of the CDR3 is 12 residues. This CDR3 is CASSLTPETQYF. DNA of the CDR3: TGCGCCAGCAGCCTCACCCCAGAGACCCAGTACTTC. The variable domain in full, completed from reference TRBV5-1 and TRBJ2-5, reads KAGVTQTPRYLIKTRGQQVTLSCSPISGHRSVSWYQQTPGQGLQFLFEYFSETQRNKGNFPGRFSGRQFSNSRSEMNVSTLELGDSALYLCASSLTPETQYFGPGTRLLVL.

The CDR3 bases are TGTGCCATCAGTGAGGTACTTAAGACCCAGTACTTC. It codes for CAISEVLKTQYF. This rearrangement joins TRBV10-3 to TRBJ2-5; D remains ambiguous. Per germline, CDR1 ENHRY and CDR2 SYGVKD. Trimming took 2 bases from V and 6 from J, leaving 7 bases between them. The CDR3 consists of 12 residues.

By its share, this clone is hyperexpanded. The chain couples TRBV20-1 to TRBJ1-2; a possible D gene is TRBD1 (5 bases). V lost 5 bases and J lost 7, with 11 bases in between. The CDR3 length is 11 residues. Germline V gene lookup returns CDR1 DFQATT and CDR2 SNEGSKA (reference sequence). For the CDR3, the DNA is TGCAGTGCTTCAGGGTTTCCTGGCTACACCTTC. Amino acid sequence: CSASGFPGYTF.

This chain uses TRBV7-6 with TRBJ1-3, with 9 bases identical to TRBD1. CDR1 is SGHVS, CDR2 FNYEAQ, per germline. This CDR3 is built from 16 residues. V was clipped by 2 bases and J by 3 bases; unmatched bases: 5. The CDR3 sequence is CASSLWTGDRGNTIYF. The CDR3 coding sequence is TGTGCCAGCAGCTTATGGACAGGGGACCGTGGAAACACCATATATTTT.

The chain links TRBV21-1 to TRBJ2-1; TRBD2 is the table's D call and was not checked against the DNA. TRBV21-1 represents a pseudogene. CDR3 length: 16 residues. The CDR3 DNA reads as TGTGCCAGCAGGAAAAAAATCGGCAGGGAGGACAATGAGCAGTTCTTC. Translation gives CASRKKIGREDNEQFF.

CDR3 in DNA: TGTGCCTGGAGTGTAGGACTAGCGGGGGGCTACGAGCAGTACTTC. Translating gives CAWSVGLAGGYEQYF. The chain carries TRBV30 and TRBJ2-7, with TRBD2 matching over 14 bases. Germline V lookup: CDR1 GTSNPN, CDR2 SVGIG (reference sequence). This CDR3 is 15 amino acids long. The J segment lost 3 bases and the V segment lost 0 bases, leaving 1 base of the junction unmatched.

About this clone itself: One end of the junction does not line up with germline, which may come from a read error. CDR3 in amino acids: CASSQDRTGGYGYTF. The DNA of the CDR3 is TGCGCCAGCAGCCAAGATCGGACAGGGGGCTATGGCTACACCTTC. The genes are TRBV7-3 and TRBJ1-2; TRBD1 matches 10 bases. This CDR3 has 15 residues. Germline V CDR1 and CDR2: SGHTA, FQGTGA.

V and J are TRBV19 and TRBJ1-1, with D uncertain. CDR1 and CDR2 (germline): LNHDA, SQIVND (reference sequence). V lost 2 bases and J lost 3, with 1 base in between. The CDR3 length is 11 residues. CDR3 coding DNA: TGTGCCAGTAGTATATACACTGAAGCTTTCTTT. Its protein product is CASSIYTEAFF. The complete variable domain, with remaining parts taken from reference TRBV19 and TRBJ1-1, reads DGGITQSPKYLFRKEGQNVTLSCEQNLNHDAMYWYRQDPGQGLRLIYYSQIVNDFQKGDIAEGYSVSREKKESFPLTVTSAQKNPTAFYLCASSIYTEAFFGQGTRLTVV.

For this clone: This sequence may be a read error, since a much larger clone differs from it by one base. The same CDR3 is also encoded by other DNA sequences in this sample. The chain uses TRBV4-1 and TRBJ1-1; D unresolved. Germline V gene data show CDR1 as MGHRA and CDR2 as YSYEKL. The V and J ends lost 0 bases and 3 bases respectively, with 5 bases between them. The CDR3 has 13 amino acids. The CDR3, as DNA: TGCGCCAGCAGCCAAGAAAGGGACACTGAAGCTTTCTTT. Its protein is CASSQERDTEAFF.

V is TRBV5-1 and J is TRBJ2-1, with 14 bases matching TRBD2. Per germline, CDR1 SGHRS and CDR2 YFSETQ. V gave up 4 bases and J gave up 1 base; unmatched junction bases: 7. The length of the CDR3 is 18 residues. The CDR3 region is CASSLGLAGGRSYNEQFF. CDR3 sequence (DNA): TGCGCCAGCAGCCTAGGACTAGCGGGAGGCAGGTCCTACAATGAGCAGTTCTTC.